Following are 18 T cell receptor beta chains from one sample sequenced in a study of CD8 T cells in Susac syndrome. Reverse transcription of roughly 0.5 to 1 ug RNA was carried out with random hexamers. From the immunoSEQ multiplex PCR reads, TCRdb called clonotypes with MiXCR, one entry per CDR3 protein. Among about 190,000 distinct CDR3 sequences listed, about 91% were seen once. The sequencing input was CD4+ T cells from PBMCs. Receptor source: a human donor with Susac syndrome.

This chain links TRBV6-1 with TRBJ2-3, with 7 bases matching TRBD1. Trimming took 6 bases from V and 0 from J; bases not matched to a gene: 3. Germline V gene lookup returns CDR1 MNHNS and CDR2 SASEGT. The CDR3 has 14 residues. This CDR3 reads CASRQGLSTDTQYF. The DNA for the CDR3 is TGTGCCAGCAGACAGGGGTTGAGCACAGATACGCAGTATTTT.

The chain combines TRBV3-1 with TRBJ1-1; D call uncertain. Per germline, CDR1 LGHDT and CDR2 YNNKEL (reference sequence). This CDR3 has 12 residues. V lost 3 bases and J 1 base, leaving 3 bases between the germline ends. CDR3 nucleotides: TGTGCCAGCAGCCAGAAGAACACTGAAGCTTTCTTT. It codes for CASSQKNTEAFF. The variable domain in full, completed from reference TRBV3-1 and TRBJ1-1, reads DTAVSQTPKYLVTQMGNDKSIKCEQNLGHDTMYWYKQDSKKFLKIMFSYNNKELIINETVPNRFSPKSPDKAHLNLHINSLELGDSAVYFCASSQKNTEAFFGQGTRLTVV.

The chain is built from TRBV2 and TRBJ1-2, with TRBD1 identical over 8 bases. CDR1 and CDR2 (germline): SNHLY, FYNNEI. Unmatched junction bases numbered 5, after V lost 6 bases and J lost 8 bases. The CDR3 is 12 amino acids. The CDR3 DNA is TGTGCCAGCAGGATACAGGGGGGCGGCTACACCTTC. It is translated as CASRIQGGGYTF. Using reference TRBV2 and TRBJ1-2 for the parts outside the CDR3, the full variable domain is EPEVTQTPSHQVTQMGQEVILRCVPISNHLYFYWYRQILGQKVEFLVSFYNNEISEKSEIFDDQFSVERPDGSNFTLKIRSTKLEDSAMYFCASRIQGGGYTFGSGTRLTVV.

This chain connects TRBV13 to TRBJ2-1; TRBD2 matches at 8 bases. Trimming cost V 3 bases and J 7 bases; bases outside gene matches: 11. The CDR3 consists of 16 residues. Germline CDR1 PRHDT, CDR2 FYEKMQ (reference sequence). This chain's CDR3 is CASSFLQRTSLNEQFF. CDR3 bases: TGTGCCAGCAGCTTCCTACAGCGGACTAGCCTTAATGAGCAGTTCTTC.

In DNA form, the CDR3 reads TGTGCCAGCAGTTACAAGGGGGGGAGCTCTGGGGCCAACGTCCTGACTTTC. Protein sequence: CASSYKGGSSGANVLTF. The genes are TRBV6-5 and TRBJ2-6, with a possible D match to TRBD2 (7 bases). From germline, CDR1 is MNHEY and CDR2 SVGAGI. The CDR3 runs to 17 residues. V was clipped by 2 bases and J by 0 bases, with 11 bases between them.

The chain combines TRBV11-2 with TRBJ2-3, with a tentative D call TRBD2 (6 bases). Germline V CDR1 and CDR2: SGHAT, FQNNGV. Deletions cut 5 bases from V and 0 bases from J, with 15 bases between. The CDR3 is 16 residues long. Here the CDR3 reads CASSTTQGLSTDTQYF. The CDR3 region has the DNA TGTGCCAGCAGCACCACCCAGGGACTTAGCACAGATACGCAGTATTTT.

The chain links TRBV6-5 to TRBJ2-2, with 7 bases that match TRBD1. Trimming cost V 8 bases and J 3 bases; bases outside gene matches: 6. CDR3 length: 14 residues. Germline V gene lookup returns CDR1 MNHEY and CDR2 SVGAGI. CDR3 DNA sequence: TGTGCCAGCCGGGGACAGCTAGACACCGGGGAGCTGTTTTTT. Its protein product is CASRGQLDTGELFF.

The rearrangement joins TRBV3-1 to TRBJ2-7; TRBD2 is a possible D gene (6 bases). The length of the CDR3 is 14 residues. V lost 2 bases, J lost 3 bases, and 11 bases lay in between. CDR1 is LGHDT, CDR2 YNNKEL, per germline (reference sequence). Here the CDR3 DNA reads TGTGCCAGCAGCCAAAGGGCTAGCGTCTACGAGCAGTACTTC. Its translation is CASSQRASVYEQYF.

CDR3 nucleotide sequence: TGTGCCAGCAGCGGGACAGGGTCCCTGGGGTATGGCTACACCTTC. It encodes CASSGTGSLGYGYTF. V and J are TRBV9 and TRBJ1-2; 8 bases match TRBD1. Germline CDR1 SGDLS, CDR2 YYNGEE. J gave up 5 bases and V 3 bases, and 9 bases lay outside the gene matches. This CDR3 is built from 15 residues.

This chain joins TRBV19 and TRBJ2-7; possibly TRBD1 for D (7 bases). The CDR3 extends over 15 amino acids. The V end was cut by 7 bases, the J end by 2 bases, with 18 bases between. Germline V gives CDR1 LNHDA, CDR2 SQIVND (reference sequence). The CDR3 DNA reads TGTGCCAGTACCATTAGGCAGGGGGGAACCTACGAGCAGTACTTC. It is translated as CASTIRQGGTYEQYF.

The chain uses TRBV25-1 and TRBJ2-3; 9 nucleotides align to TRBD1. Germline V gene lookup returns CDR1 MGHDK and CDR2 SYGVNS. This CDR3 contains 16 residues. V lost 3 bases to trimming and J lost 2 bases; unmatched junction nucleotides: 6. The CDR3 spells CASSDSGTGPTDTQYF. The CDR3 coding sequence is TGTGCCAGCAGTGATTCCGGGACAGGGCCCACAGATACGCAGTATTTT.

The chain has TRBV5-1 and TRBJ2-1; possibly TRBD2 for D (6 bases). This CDR3 has 14 amino acids. In germline, CDR1 is SGHRS, CDR2 YFSETQ. V gave up 4 bases and J gave up 15 bases, with 23 bases separating them. CDR3 nucleotide sequence: TGCGCCAGCAGCAACTCTGGGACTGGCCCCAGCCCGTTCTTC. The encoded protein is CASSNSGTGPSPFF.

The chain recombines TRBV11-2 with TRBJ1-6; D remains ambiguous. V was pared by 5 bases and J by 7 bases, with 18 bases between. Looked up from germline, CDR1 is SGHAT and CDR2 is FQNNGV. This CDR3 is 16 amino acids long. The CDR3 spells CASSPEDAAPNSPLHF. CDR3 nucleotides: TGTGCCAGCAGCCCTGAGGACGCCGCCCCGAATTCACCCCTCCACTTT.

A single count supports this clonotype. The CDR3 is CASSYSSSGNTIYF. The CDR3 DNA reads as TGTGCCAGCAGTTACTCGAGTTCTGGAAACACCATATATTTT. The chain couples TRBV6-6 to TRBJ1-3; no firm D call. Germline V lookup: CDR1 MNHNY, CDR2 SVGAGI (reference sequence). The germline V and J ends were trimmed by 0 bases and 1 base, with 4 bases remaining between them. CDR3 length: 14 residues.

The rearrangement joins TRBV3-1 to TRBJ2-1; no definite D call. Trimming took off 4 bases at V and 9 bases at J, with 10 bases between the two ends. Germline CDR1 reads LGHDT; CDR2 reads YNNKEL (reference sequence). The CDR3 loop spans 12 amino acids. The CDR3 region has the DNA TGTGCCAGCAGCCCCTCGCTGGCTGAGCAGTTCTTC. Amino acids: CASSPSLAEQFF.

This clonotype was counted only a few times. The chain combines TRBV5-1 with TRBJ2-1; 10 bases map to TRBD2. This CDR3 region has 17 residues. CDR1 and CDR2 (germline): SGHRS, YFSETQ. J lost 4 bases, V lost 4 bases, and 11 bases had no gene match. The CDR3 DNA reads TGCGCCAGCAGCCTACCTCGCAGCGGGGGGGCATACAATGAGCAGTTCTTC. Protein sequence: CASSLPRSGGAYNEQFF.

This sequence joins TRBV19 and TRBJ2-1; TRBD1 matches 7 bases. The CDR3 consists of 15 residues. CDR1 and CDR2 (germline): LNHDA, SQIVND (reference sequence). The V and J ends lost 3 bases and 12 bases, in that order; junction bases with no gene match: 14. CDR3 residues: CASSIGTANPFGQFF. The DNA for the CDR3 is TGTGCCAGTAGTATCGGGACAGCCAACCCCTTTGGGCAGTTCTTC.

The rearrangement uses TRBV9 and TRBJ2-7; 7 nucleotides match TRBD1. CDR3 size: 14 residues. The germline CDR1 and CDR2 sequences are SGDLS and YYNGEE. With 4 bases clipped from V and 0 bases from J, the junction kept 4 bases outside the gene matches. The CDR3 nucleotides are TGTGCCAGCAGCTACGGGACAGCCTCCTACGAGCAGTACTTC. Its protein is CASSYGTASYEQYF.